This T cell receptor (beta chain) was identified during a study of T cells in women clearing cervical HPV infection. Across the study: Women with histologically confirmed HPV16-related CIN3 or worse, 2 with invasive cancer, served as cases.

With respect to this clone: The antigen remains undetermined. The read ends 3 residues shy of where the CDR3 ends; the end is completed using the germline J gene.

immunoSEQ multiplex PCR used an average of roughly 1,300 ng genomic DNA. The table came from immunoSEQ multiplex PCR; TCRdb's copy has only in-frame clones and leaves some out. The table lists about 35,000 clones. Per germline, CDR1 SNHLY and CDR2 FYNNEI. V lost 2 bases, J lost 4 bases, and 12 bases lay in between. The CDR3 length is 14 residues. Findings and caveats of the study: Controls had more TRBV6-7 (approximately 0.16%) than cases (around 0.11%). Richness differences could reflect unmeasured T-cell content per sample.

The rearrangement uses TRBV2 and TRBJ2-7; a possible D gene is TRBD1 (6 bases). This clonotype originated in a woman aged 18-70 years with a cervical HPV16 infection that either progressed to CIN3+ or cleared (not recorded which). Sample: blood buffy coat. This CDR3 reads CASSELQGWYEQYF. The part of the CDR3 DNA that was read is TGTGCCAGCAGTGAACTACAGGGATGGTACGAG.